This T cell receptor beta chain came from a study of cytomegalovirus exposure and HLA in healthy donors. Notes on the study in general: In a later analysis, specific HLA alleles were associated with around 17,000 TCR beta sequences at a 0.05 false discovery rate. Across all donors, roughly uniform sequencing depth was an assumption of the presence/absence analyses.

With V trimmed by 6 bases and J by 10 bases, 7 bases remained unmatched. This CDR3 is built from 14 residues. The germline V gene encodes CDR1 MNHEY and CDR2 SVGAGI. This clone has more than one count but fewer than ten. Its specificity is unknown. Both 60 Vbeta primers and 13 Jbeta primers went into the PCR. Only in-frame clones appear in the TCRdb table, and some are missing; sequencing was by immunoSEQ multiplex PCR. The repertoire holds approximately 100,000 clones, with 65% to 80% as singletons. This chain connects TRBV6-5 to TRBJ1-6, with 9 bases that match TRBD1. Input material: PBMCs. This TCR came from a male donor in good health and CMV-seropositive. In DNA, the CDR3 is TGTGCCAGCAGGCCCGGACAGGGGCACTCACCCCTCCACTTT. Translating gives CASRPGQGHSPLHF.